These T cell receptor beta chains were read from a single sample in a study of shared clonotypes between healthy human individuals. The table came from immunoSEQ multiplex PCR; TCRdb's copy has only in-frame clones and leaves some out. This table has some 2,500,000 clones, 80% to 95% appearing once. The sequenced material came from naive CD4+ T cells from PBMCs. These TCRs come from a young man in good health. Some clones in this sample may be carry-over from other donors' samples. CDR3s include the opening cysteine and the closing phenylalanine or tryptophan. A D gene is named only where the DNA matches it firmly. Where a row states a size, it is once, few, many or the class of an expanded clone; other rows omit it.

v_call	d_call	clone_size	j_call	cdr3_aa	cdr3_nt
TRBV11-1	TRBD1	-	TRBJ2-4	CASSLFRGMTKNIQYF	TGTGCCAGCAGCTTGTTCAGGGGGATGACCAAAAACATTCAGTACTTC
TRBV25-1	-	-	TRBJ2-2	CASSVAGRNTGELFF	TGTGCCAGCAGCGTGGCGGGGAGGAACACCGGGGAGCTGTTTTTT
TRBV6-1	-	-	TRBJ1-2	CASSELRTGYGYTF	TGTGCCAGCAGTGAACTAAGGACGGGCTATGGCTACACCTTC
TRBV7-2	-	-	TRBJ2-1	CASTPAAGNNEQFF	TGTGCCAGCACCCCGGCGGCAGGGAACAATGAGCAGTTCTTC
TRBV5-4	-	-	TRBJ2-5	CASRSGFGETQYF	TGTGCCAGTCGGTCCGGGTTCGGAGAGACCCAGTACTTC
TRBV5-1	TRBD2	-	TRBJ2-5	CASKETSGREKTQYF	TGCGCCAGCAAGGAGACTAGCGGGAGAGAAAAGACCCAGTACTTC
TRBV7-3	TRBD2	-	TRBJ2-1	CASSPTGGRVGDEQFF	TGTGCCAGCAGCCCCACCGGCGGGAGGGTCGGGGATGAGCAGTTCTTC
TRBV9	TRBD2	-	TRBJ2-1	CASSVGTSVGEQFF	TGTGCCAGCAGCGTTGGGACTAGCGTAGGGGAGCAGTTCTTC
TRBV5-4	-	-	TRBJ2-7	CASSFGRTGQQYF	TGTGCCAGCAGCTTTGGGAGGACTGGCCAGCAGTACTTC
TRBV28	TRBD1	-	TRBJ2-2	CASRADRWGTGELFF	TGTGCCAGCAGGGCGGACAGGTGGGGCACCGGGGAGCTGTTTTTT
TRBV2	TRBD2	-	TRBJ2-7	CASTPRREYYEQYF	TGTGCCAGCACCCCACGGCGGGAGTACTACGAGCAGTACTTC
TRBV6-5	-	-	TRBJ1-2	CASSYNYGYTF	TGTGCCAGCAGTTACAACTATGGCTACACCTTC
TRBV11-2	-	once	TRBJ2-5	CASSFTGLETQYF	TGTGCCAGCAGCTTCACAGGGCTTGAGACCCAGTACTTC
TRBV7-8	TRBD1	-	TRBJ2-3	CASSPRTGRTDTQYF	TGTGCCAGCAGCCCCCGGACAGGGCGCACAGATACGCAGTATTTT
TRBV18	TRBD2	once	TRBJ2-3	CASSRGLAGTDTQYF	TGTGCCAGCTCACGCGGACTAGCGGGAACAGATACGCAGTATTTT
TRBV19	-	-	TRBJ1-1	CASQLARQGNTEAFF	TGTGCCAGCCAACTCGCCCGGCAGGGGAACACTGAAGCTTTCTTT
TRBV5-1	-	-	TRBJ1-3	CASSPLPGEGSSGNTIYF	TGCGCCAGCAGCCCACTGCCAGGCGAGGGGTCCTCTGGAAACACCATATATTTT
TRBV9	-	once	TRBJ1-1	CASSDTGSNEAFF	TGTGCCAGCAGCGATACAGGGAGTAATGAAGCTTTCTTT
TRBV14	-	-	TRBJ2-7	CASSQSLGRTAYHEQYF	TGTGCCAGCAGCCAATCTTTGGGACGCACAGCCTATCACGAGCAGTACTTC
TRBV19	TRBD2	once	TRBJ2-7	CASTGPGGPTRDEQYF	TGTGCCAGTACAGGCCCGGGAGGGCCAACTCGGGACGAGCAGTACTTC
TRBV28	-	-	TRBJ2-7	CASTYGPAPRQYF	TGTGCCAGCACCTACGGGCCGGCACCACGGCAGTACTTC
TRBV19	-	once	TRBJ1-3	CASRTTGSNTIYF	TGTGCCAGTAGGACGACAGGTTCGAACACCATATATTTT
TRBV28	TRBD1	once	TRBJ1-5	CASRWDRGNSNQPQHF	TGTGCCAGCAGATGGGACAGGGGGAATAGCAATCAGCCCCAGCATTTT
TRBV5-1	-	-	TRBJ2-5	CASSLVAGAETQYF	TGCGCCAGCAGCTTGGTAGCAGGGGCCGAGACCCAGTACTTC
TRBV7-3	-	-	TRBJ2-6	CASSYSTRETGANVLTF	TGTGCCAGCAGCTATTCGACCAGGGAGACTGGGGCCAACGTCCTGACTTTC
TRBV18	TRBD1	-	TRBJ2-7	CASSLGTGPYEQYF	TGTGCCAGCTCACTCGGGACAGGGCCCTACGAGCAGTACTTC
TRBV7-9	TRBD1	-	TRBJ1-3	CASSSRPPGQTGNTIYF	TGTGCCAGCAGCTCCCGACCCCCGGGACAGACTGGAAACACCATATATTTT
TRBV7-3	-	-	TRBJ2-1	CAGAGSGDNEQFF	TGTGCCGGAGCTGGGAGCGGCGACAATGAGCAGTTCTTC
TRBV11-2	TRBD1	-	TRBJ2-5	CASSRRGQGGETQYF	TGTGCCAGCAGCCGGAGGGGACAGGGAGGAGAGACCCAGTACTTC
TRBV19	TRBD2	-	TRBJ2-1	CASSIVSGRASYNEQFF	TGTGCCAGTAGTATTGTTAGCGGGAGGGCCAGCTACAATGAGCAGTTCTTC
TRBV28	TRBD2	-	TRBJ2-7	CASRPTSPFTYEQYF	TGTGCCAGCAGGCCGACTAGCCCTTTTACCTACGAGCAGTACTTC
TRBV21-1	-	-	TRBJ2-1	CASTIIADSSYNEQFF	TGTGCCAGCACCATCATAGCGGATAGCTCCTACAATGAGCAGTTCTTC
TRBV19	-	-	TRBJ1-1	CASSTHQGWSTEAFF	TGTGCCAGTAGTACCCACCAGGGGTGGTCCACTGAAGCTTTCTTT
TRBV5-1	TRBD2	-	TRBJ2-3	CASSPTGLAGGGVTQYF	TGCGCCAGCAGCCCGACAGGTCTAGCGGGAGGCGGTGTTACGCAGTATTTT